This paragraph covers one T cell receptor (beta chain) sequence. This entry comes from a study of blood T cell repertoires in COVID-19. V gave up 3 bases and J gave up 8 bases, with 16 bases separating them. This CDR3 comprises 14 residues. Original data processing: Reference gene primers were amplified, and this amplification served to estimate nucleated cell counts. The data were produced by immunoSEQ multiplex PCR, yet TCRdb's version contains in-frame clones alone and is incomplete. Clonal size and the V and J genes are those of that table, whereas D and trimming came from the DNA. This table holds 110,000 or so clones, about 85% found once.

The sequencing input was peripheral blood. This chain connects TRBV23-1 to TRBJ1-2; perhaps TRBD1 as D (5 bases). TRBV23-1 belongs to the ORF category, with a function that is uncertain. The sequence derives from a man aged 50 or older with acute or convalescent COVID-19. This CDR3 is CASSQEGRGVGYTF. For the CDR3, the DNA is TGCGCCAGCAGTCAGGAAGGGAGGGGTGTCGGCTACACCTTC.